The TCR beta chain under discussion was sequenced for a study of cytomegalovirus exposure and HLA in healthy donors. General study points: Reported results showed that the classifier diagnosed cytomegalovirus status with high specificity and sensitivity. Previous analysis showed most TCR beta V segments were productive about 87% or about 30% of the time.

Germline V CDR1 and CDR2: SGHTA, FQGNSA. The germline V and J ends were trimmed by 1 base and 0 bases, with 4 bases remaining between them. This CDR3 comprises 14 residues. A word on this clone: Antigen specificity is unknown.

The PCR used 60 Vbeta and 13 Jbeta primers. Clones were sequenced by immunoSEQ multiplex PCR, and TCRdb holds only the in-frame ones, with some missing. The table includes over 140,000 clones, 70% to 90% detected once. The sequence was collected from a man aged 50 or older in good health and CMV-seronegative. The sequencing sample was made of PBMCs. The chain has TRBV7-2 and TRBJ2-4; D is ambiguous. The CDR3 DNA reads TGTGCCAGCAGCTTAGGGCTAGCCAAAAACATTCAGTACTTC. Translation gives CASSLGLAKNIQYF.